The T cell receptor (beta chain) under discussion was sequenced for a study of blood T cell repertoires in COVID-19. The table came from immunoSEQ multiplex PCR; TCRdb's copy has only in-frame clones and leaves some out. The profile shows some 120,000 clones, about 90% of them singletons. The CDR3 consists of 12 residues. CDR1 is KGHDR, CDR2 SFDVKD, per germline. Seattle researchers signed up patients amid active infection and tracked them longitudinally. This clone was detected only a few times. A junction end diverges from the germline sequence, so it may reflect a read error. The sequencing sample was made of peripheral blood. The receptor's source is a man aged 45-60 years with COVID-19, enrolled during active disease. The chain has TRBV24-1 and TRBJ1-1; D is unresolved. CDR3 bases: TGTGCCACCAGTTCTGTGAACTCTGAAGCTTTCTTT. It is translated as CATSSVNSEAFF.